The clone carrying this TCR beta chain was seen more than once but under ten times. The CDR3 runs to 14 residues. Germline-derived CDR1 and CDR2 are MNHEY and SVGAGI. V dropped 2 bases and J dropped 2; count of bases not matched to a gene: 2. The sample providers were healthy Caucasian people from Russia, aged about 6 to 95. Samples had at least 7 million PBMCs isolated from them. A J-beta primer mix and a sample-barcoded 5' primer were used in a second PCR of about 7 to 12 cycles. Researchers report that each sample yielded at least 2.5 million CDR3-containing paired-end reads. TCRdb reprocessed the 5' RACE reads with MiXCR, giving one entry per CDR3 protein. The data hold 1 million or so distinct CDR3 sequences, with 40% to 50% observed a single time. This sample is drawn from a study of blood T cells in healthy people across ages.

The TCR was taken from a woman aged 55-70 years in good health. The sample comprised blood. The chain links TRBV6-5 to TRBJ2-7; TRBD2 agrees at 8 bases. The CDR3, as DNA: TGTGCCAGCAGTTACGTAGCGGGGACCTACGAGCAGTACTTC. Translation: CASSYVAGTYEQYF.